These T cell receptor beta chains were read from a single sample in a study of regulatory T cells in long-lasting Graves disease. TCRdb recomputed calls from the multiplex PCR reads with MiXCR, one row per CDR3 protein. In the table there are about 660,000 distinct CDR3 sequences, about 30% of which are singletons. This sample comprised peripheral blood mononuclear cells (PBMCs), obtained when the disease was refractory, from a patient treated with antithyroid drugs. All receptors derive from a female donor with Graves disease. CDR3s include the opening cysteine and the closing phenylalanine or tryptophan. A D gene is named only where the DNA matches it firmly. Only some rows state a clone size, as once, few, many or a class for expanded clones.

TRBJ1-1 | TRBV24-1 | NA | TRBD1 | TGTGCCACCTCACCGACAGGGGAAAACACTGAAGCTTTCTTT | CATSPTGENTEAFF
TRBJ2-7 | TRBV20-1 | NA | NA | TGCAGTGCTAGGGGAGACCGGGACACATACGCGCAGTACTTC | CSARGDRDTYAQYF
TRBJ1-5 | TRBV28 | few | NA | TGTGCCAGCAGTTGGACCACGGGACTCAGCAATCAGCCCCAGCATTTT | CASSWTTGLSNQPQHF
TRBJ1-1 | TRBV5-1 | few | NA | TGCGCCAGCAGCCCAGATCAAAGAAACACTGAAGCTTTCTTT | CASSPDQRNTEAFF
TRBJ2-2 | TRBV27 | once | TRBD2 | TGTGCCAGCAGTTTCCTAGCGGGAGTCAAGGGGGAGCTGTTTTTT | CASSFLAGVKGELFF
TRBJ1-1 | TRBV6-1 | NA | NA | TGTGCCAGCAGCAGAGGGACACCAGCTACGAACACTGAAGCTTTCTTT | CASSRGTPATNTEAFF
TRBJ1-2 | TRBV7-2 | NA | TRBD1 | TGTGCCAGCAGCCCATTGGGACAGACTAACTATGGCTACACCTTC | CASSPLGQTNYGYTF
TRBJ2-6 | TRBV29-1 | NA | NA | TGCAGCGTTGGACAGGCCAGCTCTGGGGCCAACGTCCTGACTTTC | CSVGQASSGANVLTF
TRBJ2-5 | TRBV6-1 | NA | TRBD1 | TGTGCCAGCAGTCCGGGACAGAGGAGTCAAGAGACCCAGTACTTC | CASSPGQRSQETQYF
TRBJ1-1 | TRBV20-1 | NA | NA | TGCAGTGCTAGAGAAGCGAACACTGAAGCTTTCTTT | CSAREANTEAFF
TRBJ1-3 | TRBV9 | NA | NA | TGTGCCAGCAGCGTAGACCCCACGGACTTTGGAAACACCATATATTTT | CASSVDPTDFGNTIYF
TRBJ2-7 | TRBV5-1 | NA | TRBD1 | TGCGCCAGCAGCGCTCCGGGACAGGGTTACAACGAGCAGTACTTC | CASSAPGQGYNEQYF
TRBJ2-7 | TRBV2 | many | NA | TGTGCCAGCAGAAGCCGGGACGGGACCTACGAGCAGTACTTC | CASRSRDGTYEQYF
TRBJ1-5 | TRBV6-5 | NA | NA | TGTGCCAGCAGTTACAGGGGTCCGATAATTTATAGCAATCAGCCCCAGCATTTT | CASSYRGPIIYSNQPQHF
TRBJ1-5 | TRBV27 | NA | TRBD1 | TGTGCCAGCAGCCGGATGGGGCAGGGGGGTCAGCCCCAGCATTTT | CASSRMGQGGQPQHF
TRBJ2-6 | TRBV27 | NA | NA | TGTGCCAGCCTGGGGGCCGGGGCCAACGTCCTGACTTTC | CASLGAGANVLTF
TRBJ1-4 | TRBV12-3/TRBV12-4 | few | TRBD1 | TGTGCCAGCAGTTCCCGTCTGGACAGGGGGGGGGGAAAACTGTTTTTT | CASSSRLDRGGGKLFF
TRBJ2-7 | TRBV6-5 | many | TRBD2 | TGTGCCAGCAGTTACGGGCGGGAGATAGTTAACGAGCAGTACTTC | CASSYGREIVNEQYF
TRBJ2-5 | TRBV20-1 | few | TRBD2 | TGCAGTGCGCCCCGGGCGGGAGGGCGAAGGGAGACCCAGTACTTC | CSAPRAGGRRETQYF
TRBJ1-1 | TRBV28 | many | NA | TGTGCCAGCAGTTTAAAACAGGGTAACACTGAAGCTTTCTTT | CASSLKQGNTEAFF
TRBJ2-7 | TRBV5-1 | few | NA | TGCGCCAGCAGCTTGGGGACGGGACCAAACTACGAGCAGTACTTC | CASSLGTGPNYEQYF
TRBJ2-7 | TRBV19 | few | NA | TGTGCCAGTAGTATGGTCCGGGAGACCCACTACGAGCAGTACTTC | CASSMVRETHYEQYF
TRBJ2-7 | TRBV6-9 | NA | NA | TGTGCCAGCAGTTACCGCACGTCCTACGAGCAGTACTTC | CASSYRTSYEQYF
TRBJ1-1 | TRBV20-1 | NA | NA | TGCAGTGCCGCAGACGGGGTGAACACTGAAGCTTTCTTT | CSAADGVNTEAFF
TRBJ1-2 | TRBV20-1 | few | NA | TGCAGTGCTAGAGACTTACTCAGCAGGGATAACTATGGCTACACCTTC | CSARDLLSRDNYGYTF
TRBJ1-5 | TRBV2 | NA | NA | TGTGCCAGCAGTGAAGCGGTCCGGGGGCATCAGCCCCAGCATTTT | CASSEAVRGHQPQHF
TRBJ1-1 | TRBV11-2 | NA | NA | TGTGCCAGCAGCTTAGTCCGGGACGGTGAAGCTTTCTTT | CASSLVRDGEAFF
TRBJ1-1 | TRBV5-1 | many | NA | TGTGCCAGCAGCTTATCAGGGTTCACTGAAGCTTTCTTT | CASSLSGFTEAFF
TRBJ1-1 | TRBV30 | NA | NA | TGTGCCTGGAGTGTCAGAACACCCACTAACACTGAAGCTTTCTTT | CAWSVRTPTNTEAFF
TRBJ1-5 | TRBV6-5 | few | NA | TGTGCCAGCAGTTCAGTGTCAGCTCAGCCCCAGCATTTT | CASSSVSAQPQHF
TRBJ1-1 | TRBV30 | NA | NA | TGTGCCTGGAGTGACGAAAGTCGGTACACTGAAGCTTTCTTT | CAWSDESRYTEAFF
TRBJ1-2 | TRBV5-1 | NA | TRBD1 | TGCGCCAGCAGCTTCGGGACAGGGGAAAACTATGGCTACACCTTC | CASSFGTGENYGYTF
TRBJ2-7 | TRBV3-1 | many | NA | TGTGCCAGCAGCCAAGATCGAGGGAGGCGCTACGAGCAGTACTTC | CASSQDRGRRYEQYF
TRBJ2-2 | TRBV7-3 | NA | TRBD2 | TGTGCCAGCAGTCTCCTAGCGGGAGGGGACACCGGGGAGCTGTTTTTT | CASSLLAGGDTGELFF
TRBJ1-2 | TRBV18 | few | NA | TGTGCCAGCTCACCACCGGACATCTACTATGGCTACACCTTC | CASSPPDIYYGYTF
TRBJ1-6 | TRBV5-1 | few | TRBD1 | TGCGCCAGCAGCTCCCGGACAGGAGAGTATAATTCACCCCTCCACTTT | CASSSRTGEYNSPLHF
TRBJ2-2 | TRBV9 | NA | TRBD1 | TGTGCCAGCAGCGTAGAGCTACAGGGGCGAGAGGGGGAGCTGTTTTTT | CASSVELQGREGELFF
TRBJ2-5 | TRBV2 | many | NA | TGTGCCACCCGAAGGGGTCAAGAGACCCAGTACTTC | CATRRGQETQYF
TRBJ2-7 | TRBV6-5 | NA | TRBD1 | TGTGCCAGCAGTTACTTGGGACAGTACGAGCAGTACTTC | CASSYLGQYEQYF